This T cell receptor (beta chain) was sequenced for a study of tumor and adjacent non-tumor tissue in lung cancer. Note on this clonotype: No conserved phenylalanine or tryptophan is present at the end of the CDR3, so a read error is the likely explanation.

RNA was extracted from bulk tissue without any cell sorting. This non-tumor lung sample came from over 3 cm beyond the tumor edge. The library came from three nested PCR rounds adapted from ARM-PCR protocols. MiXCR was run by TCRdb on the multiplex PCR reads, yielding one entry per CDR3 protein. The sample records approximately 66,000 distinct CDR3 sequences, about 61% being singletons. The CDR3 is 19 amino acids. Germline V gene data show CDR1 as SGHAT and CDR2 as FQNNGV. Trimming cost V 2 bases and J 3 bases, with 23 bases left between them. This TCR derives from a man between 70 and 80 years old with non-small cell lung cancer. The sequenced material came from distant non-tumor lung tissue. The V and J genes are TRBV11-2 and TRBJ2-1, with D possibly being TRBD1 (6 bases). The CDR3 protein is CASSLFGIITSGVYNEQFL. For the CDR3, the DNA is TGTGCCAGCAGCTTATTTGGGATTATTACCTCAGGGGTCTACAATGAGCAGTTCCTC.